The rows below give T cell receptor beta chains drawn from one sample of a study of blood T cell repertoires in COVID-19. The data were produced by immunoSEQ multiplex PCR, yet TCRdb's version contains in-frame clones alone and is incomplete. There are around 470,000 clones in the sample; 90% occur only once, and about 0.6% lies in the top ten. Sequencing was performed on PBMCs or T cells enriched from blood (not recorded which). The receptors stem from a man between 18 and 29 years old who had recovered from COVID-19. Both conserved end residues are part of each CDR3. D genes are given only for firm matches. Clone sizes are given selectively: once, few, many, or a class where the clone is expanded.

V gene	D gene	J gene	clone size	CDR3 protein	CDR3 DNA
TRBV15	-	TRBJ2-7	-	CATSRDLQGGSYEQYF	TGTGCCACCAGCAGAGATCTGCAGGGTGGTTCCTACGAGCAGTACTTC
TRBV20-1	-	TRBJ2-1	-	CRPLEFNEQFF	TGCAGGCCTTTAGAGTTCAATGAGCAGTTCTTC
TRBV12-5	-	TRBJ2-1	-	CASGFTAVRDTYNEQFF	TGTGCTAGTGGTTTTACGGCTGTCCGGGACACATACAATGAGCAGTTCTTC
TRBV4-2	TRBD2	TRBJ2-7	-	CASSQVGAGGSLGEQYF	TGTGCCAGCAGCCAAGTGGGTGCGGGAGGATCCCTCGGGGAGCAGTACTTC
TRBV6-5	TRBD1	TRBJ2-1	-	CASSPTGGIYNEQFF	TGTGCCAGCAGTCCGACAGGGGGAATTTACAATGAGCAGTTCTTC
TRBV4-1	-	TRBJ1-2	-	CASSQDPGGAIGYTF	TGCGCCAGCAGCCAAGATCCGGGCGGGGCGATTGGCTACACCTTC
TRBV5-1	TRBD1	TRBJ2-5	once	CASSVTGLILGETQYF	TGCGCCAGCAGCGTGACAGGGTTAATCTTAGGAGAGACCCAGTACTTC
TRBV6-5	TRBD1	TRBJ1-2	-	CASRQGAGGYTF	TGTGCCAGCCGCCAGGGGGCGGGAGGCTACACCTTC
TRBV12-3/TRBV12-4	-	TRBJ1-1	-	CASSTTITEAFF	TGTGCCAGCAGCACGACTATTACTGAAGCTTTCTTT
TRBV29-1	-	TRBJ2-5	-	CSVWGGAETQYF	TGCAGCGTCTGGGGCGGCGCAGAGACCCAGTACTTC
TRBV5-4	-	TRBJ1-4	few	CASSTASGNEKLFF	TGTGCCAGCAGCACAGCCTCGGGAAATGAAAAACTGTTTTTT
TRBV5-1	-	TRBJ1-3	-	CASSLAGLERSGNTIYF	TGCGCCAGCAGCTTGGCGGGTCTAGAACGCTCTGGAAACACCATATATTTT
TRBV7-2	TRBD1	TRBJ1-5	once	CASSPDRPYQPQHF	TGTGCCAGCAGCCCGGACAGGCCTTATCAGCCCCAGCATTTT
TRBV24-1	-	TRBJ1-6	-	CATSEAGVGNSPLHF	TGTGCCACCAGTGAGGCGGGGGTCGGGAATTCACCCCTCCACTTT
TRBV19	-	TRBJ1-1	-	CAPAGRAEAFF	TGTGCCCCAGCGGGCAGAGCTGAAGCTTTCTTT
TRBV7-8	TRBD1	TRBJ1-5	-	CASSLGTGGYQPQHF	TGTGCCAGCAGCTTAGGGACAGGGGGCTATCAGCCCCAGCATTTT
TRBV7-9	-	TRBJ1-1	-	CASSLEGDTEAFF	TGTGCCAGCAGCTTAGAGGGGGACACTGAAGCTTTCTTT
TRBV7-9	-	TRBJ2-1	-	CASSLGPRGSYNEQFF	TGTGCCAGCAGCTTAGGCCCCCGGGGCTCCTACAATGAGCAGTTCTTC
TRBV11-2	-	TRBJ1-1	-	CASSSNTEAFF	TGTGCCAGCAGCTCTAACACTGAAGCTTTCTTT
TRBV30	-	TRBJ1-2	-	CAWIKRLSYGYTF	TGTGCCTGGATCAAGCGGTTGTCCTATGGCTACACCTTC
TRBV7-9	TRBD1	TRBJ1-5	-	CASSYWTGRGGNQPQHF	TGTGCCAGCAGCTACTGGACAGGGCGAGGTGGAAATCAGCCCCAGCATTTT
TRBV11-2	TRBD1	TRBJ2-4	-	CASSLVYGTEGTKNIQYF	TGTGCCAGCAGCTTAGTATACGGGACAGAGGGAACCAAAAACATTCAGTACTTC
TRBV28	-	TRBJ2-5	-	CASSLGGTLQETQYF	TGTGCCAGCAGTTTGGGGGGAACACTCCAAGAGACCCAGTACTTC
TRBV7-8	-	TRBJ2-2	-	CASSTTGTGELFF	TGTGCCAGCAGCACAACCGGGACCGGGGAGCTGTTTTTT
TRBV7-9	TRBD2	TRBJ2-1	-	CASSERGLDTNEQFF	TGTGCCAGCAGCGAGAGGGGACTAGACACCAATGAGCAGTTCTTC
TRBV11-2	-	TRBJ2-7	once	CASSLGNEQYF	TGTGCCAGCAGCCTAGGTAACGAGCAGTACTTC
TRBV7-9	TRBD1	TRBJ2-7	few	CASSSYRGISEQYF	TGTGCCAGCAGCTCCTACAGGGGAATCAGCGAGCAGTACTTC
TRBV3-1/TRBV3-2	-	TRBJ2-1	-	CASSQLVTGSYNEQFF	TGTGCCAGCAGCCAGCTAGTAACAGGCTCCTACAATGAGCAGTTCTTC
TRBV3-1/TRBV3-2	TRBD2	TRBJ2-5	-	CASSLTSGSETQYF	TGTGCCAGCAGCCTGACTAGCGGGAGTGAGACCCAGTACTTC
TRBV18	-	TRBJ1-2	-	CASSDGKQAYGYTF	TGTGCCAGCTCCGATGGGAAACAGGCCTATGGCTACACCTTC
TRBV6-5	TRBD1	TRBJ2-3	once	CASRLQGADTQYF	TGTGCCAGCAGATTACAGGGGGCAGATACGCAGTATTTT
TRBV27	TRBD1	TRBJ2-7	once	CASSTTGGYSYEQYF	TGTGCCAGCAGTACCACAGGGGGATATTCCTACGAGCAGTACTTC
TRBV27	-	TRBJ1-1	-	CASKRAEMNTEAFF	TGTGCCAGCAAGAGGGCGGAGATGAACACTGAAGCTTTCTTT